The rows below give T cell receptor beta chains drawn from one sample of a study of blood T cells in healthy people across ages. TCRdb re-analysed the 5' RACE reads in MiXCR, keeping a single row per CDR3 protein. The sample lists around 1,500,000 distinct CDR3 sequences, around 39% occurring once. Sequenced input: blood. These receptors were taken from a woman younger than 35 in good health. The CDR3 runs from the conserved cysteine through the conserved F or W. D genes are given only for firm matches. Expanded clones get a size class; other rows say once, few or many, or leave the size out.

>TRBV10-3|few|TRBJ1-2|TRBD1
TGTGCCATCAGTGAAGGGGACAGGGGAGCCTATGGCTACACCTTC
CAISEGDRGAYGYTF
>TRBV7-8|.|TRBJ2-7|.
TGTGCCAGCAGCCCTGCCGGGCGGGTTAGCTCCTACAATGAGCAGTACTTC
CASSPAGRVSSYNEQYF
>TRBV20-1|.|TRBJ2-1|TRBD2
TGCAGTGCCGAGACTAGCGGGAGCCCCAATGAGCAGTTCTTC
CSAETSGSPNEQFF
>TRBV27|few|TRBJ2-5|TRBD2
TGTGCCAGCAGTCCAAGCCCGCATGTCGGACTAGCGGGGTGGGTGGAGACCCAGTACTTC
CASSPSPHVGLAGWVETQYF
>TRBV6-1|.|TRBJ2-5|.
TGTGCCAGCAGTTTCGGCCCGCAAAGGCAGTACTTC
CASSFGPQRQYF
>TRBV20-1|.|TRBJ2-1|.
TGCAGTGCTATGCACTGGGGGACTCACCAAGATGACAATGAGCAGTTCTTC
CSAMHWGTHQDDNEQFF
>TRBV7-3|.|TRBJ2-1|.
TGTGCCAGCAGCGAGACTTTAAGCTCCTACAATGAGCAGTTCTTC
CASSETLSSYNEQFF
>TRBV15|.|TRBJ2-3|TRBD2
TGTGCCACCAGCAGAGATAGCGGGAGGGCCAAAGATACGCAGTATTTT
CATSRDSGRAKDTQYF
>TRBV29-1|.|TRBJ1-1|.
TGCAGCGTTACGACAGTAGCGAACACTGAAGCTTTCTTT
CSVTTVANTEAFF
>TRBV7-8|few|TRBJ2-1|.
TGTGCCAGCTTCGAGGGCTCCTACAATGAGCAGTTCTTC
CASFEGSYNEQFF
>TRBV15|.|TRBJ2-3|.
TGTGCCACCAGCCCCGGACCTCCTGGTTCAGATACGCAGTATTTT
CATSPGPPGSDTQYF
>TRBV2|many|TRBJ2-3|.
TGTGCCAGCAGTGAACGGCGGGGATCAGATACGCAGTATTTT
CASSERRGSDTQYF
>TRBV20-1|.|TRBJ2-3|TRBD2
TGCAGTGCTAGAAGGGTCGGGAGGGCCGCAGATACGCAGTATTTT
CSARRVGRAADTQYF
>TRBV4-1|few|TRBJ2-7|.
TGCGCCAGCAGCCAAGGAGCATCGAGCTCCTACAATGAGCAGTACTTC
CASSQGASSSYNEQYF
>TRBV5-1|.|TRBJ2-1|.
TGCGCCAGCAGCGGAGGAGATACTGAGCAGTTCTTC
CASSGGDTEQFF
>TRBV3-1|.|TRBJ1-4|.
TGTGCCAGCAGCCAACTACAGGAGGGGGAAAAACTGTTTTTT
CASSQLQEGEKLFF
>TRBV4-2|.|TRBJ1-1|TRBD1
TGTGCCAGCAGCCAAGGGACAGGGGGCGAGTACACTGAAGCTTTCTTT
CASSQGTGGEYTEAFF
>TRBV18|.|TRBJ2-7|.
TGTGCCAGCTCCCCACGAGGAGGGGAGATGGTCTACGAGCAGTACTTC
CASSPRGGEMVYEQYF
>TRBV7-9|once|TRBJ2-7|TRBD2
TGTGCCAGCAGCGTGGGGGCCGGGAGGGAGCTGTACGAGCAGTACTTC
CASSVGAGRELYEQYF
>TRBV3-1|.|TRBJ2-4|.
TGTGCCAGCAGCCCCTCGGGTGGAGGGCCCAATGGTGAGCAGTACTTC
CASSPSGGGPNGEQYF
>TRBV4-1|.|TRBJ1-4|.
TGCGCCAGCAGCCGGCAGGACCTGAATGAAAAACTGTTTTTT
CASSRQDLNEKLFF
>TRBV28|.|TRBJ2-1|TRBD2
TGTGCCAGCAGTTTCTTAGCGGGAGATTTGGATGAGCAGTTCTTC
CASSFLAGDLDEQFF
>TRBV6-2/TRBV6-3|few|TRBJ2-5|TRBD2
TGTGCCAGCATCCGAAGGACTAGCGGAGAGACCCAGTACTTC
CASIRRTSGETQYF
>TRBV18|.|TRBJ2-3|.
TGTGCCAGCTCAGTAGCACAACTGGACGGTGCCACAGATACGCAGTATTTT
CASSVAQLDGATDTQYF
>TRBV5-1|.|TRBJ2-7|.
TGCGCCAGCAGCCCTATCGATGAGAGGGGAACCTACGAGCAGTACTTC
CASSPIDERGTYEQYF
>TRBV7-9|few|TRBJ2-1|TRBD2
TGTGCCAGCAGATTAACGGGACTAGCGGGGCCCAATGAGCAGTTCTTC
CASRLTGLAGPNEQFF
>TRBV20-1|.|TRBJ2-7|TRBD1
TGCAGTGCTTCATCGACAGGGGACGAGCAGTACTTC
CSASSTGDEQYF
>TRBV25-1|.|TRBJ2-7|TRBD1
TGTGCCAGCAGTGAGGGACAGCCCTCCTACGAGCAGTACTTC
CASSEGQPSYEQYF
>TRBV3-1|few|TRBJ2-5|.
TGTGCCAGCAGCCAAGATATGGGGCGCCCGTACTTC
CASSQDMGRPYF
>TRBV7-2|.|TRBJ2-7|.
TGTGCCAGCAGCTTAATGAGGAGGGGGAGACCTACCTACGAGCAGTACTTC
CASSLMRRGRPTYEQYF
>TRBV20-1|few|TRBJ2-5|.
TGCAGTGCTAGGGCCTCCTCCCAAGAGACCCAGTACTTC
CSARASSQETQYF
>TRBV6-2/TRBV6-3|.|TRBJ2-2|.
TGTGCCAGCAGTTACAGTACGGCAGCGAACACCGGGGAGCTGTTTTTT
CASSYSTAANTGELFF
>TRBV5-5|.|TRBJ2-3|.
TGTGCCAGCAATGGGCCCCTAGATACGCAGTATTTT
CASNGPLDTQYF
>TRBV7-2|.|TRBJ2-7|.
TGTGCCAGCACCGCCGTGGGGAGGTCCTACGAGCAGTACTTC
CASTAVGRSYEQYF
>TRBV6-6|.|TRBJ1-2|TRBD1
TGTGCCAGCAGTTACTCGTCCGGGGACAGATACTATGGCTACACCTTC
CASSYSSGDRYYGYTF
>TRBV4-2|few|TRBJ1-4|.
TGTGCCAGCAGCCAAGACTCCGGACAGAGTAATGAAAAACTGTTTTTT
CASSQDSGQSNEKLFF
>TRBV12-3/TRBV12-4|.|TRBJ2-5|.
TGTGCCAGCAGTTTAAAAGAGGTCCGAAAGACCCAGTACTTC
CASSLKEVRKTQYF
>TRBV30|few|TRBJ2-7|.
TGTGCCTGGAGTGTGTTCAGGACTACTGGAGGCGAGCAGTACTTC
CAWSVFRTTGGEQYF
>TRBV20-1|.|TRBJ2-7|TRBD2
TGCAGTGCTAGAGCTCCACCGGGACTAATTATCTCCTACGAGCAGTACTTC
CSARAPPGLIISYEQYF
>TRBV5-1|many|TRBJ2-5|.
TGCGCCAGCAGCCTCCGGACTGAAGAGACCCAGTACTTC
CASSLRTEETQYF
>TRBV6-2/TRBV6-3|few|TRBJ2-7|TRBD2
TGTGCCAGCAGTTACGGGGGGGAGCGGGAGTACGAGCAGTACTTC
CASSYGGEREYEQYF
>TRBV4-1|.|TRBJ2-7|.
TGCGCCAGCAGCCAAGAAGCGGCTAGCTCCGAGCAGTACTTC
CASSQEAASSEQYF
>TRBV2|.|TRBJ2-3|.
TGTGCCAGCAGTACCATATATACGCAGTATTTT
CASSTIYTQYF
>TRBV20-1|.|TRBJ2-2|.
TGCAGTGCTCCGGGATCCTCGAACACCGGGGAGCTGTTTTTT
CSAPGSSNTGELFF
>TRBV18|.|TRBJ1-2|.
TGTGCCAGCTCACCCCTGACAGACACTCTCGGGGGCTACACCTTC
CASSPLTDTLGGYTF
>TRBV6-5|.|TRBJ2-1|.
TGTGCCAGCAGTTACCCCCTAGGTAGCGAGAAACGGGATGAGCAGTTCTTC
CASSYPLGSEKRDEQFF
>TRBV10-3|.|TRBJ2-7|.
TGTGCCATCAGTAAGTCCCAGGGCACTCCCTACGAGCAGTACTTC
CAISKSQGTPYEQYF
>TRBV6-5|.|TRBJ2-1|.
TGTGCCAGCAGCCAAACCGGGACGGTGACTACAAGCGATGAGCAGTTCTTC
CASSQTGTVTTSDEQFF
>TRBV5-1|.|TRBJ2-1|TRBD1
TGCGCCAGCAGCCAGGGGGTGGAAGTTGACAATGAGCAGTTCTTC
CASSQGVEVDNEQFF
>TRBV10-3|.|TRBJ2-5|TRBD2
TGTGGGAGTAAGAGGCAGGGACTAACGGGTGAGCAGTACTTC
CGSKRQGLTGEQYF
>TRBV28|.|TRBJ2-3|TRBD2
TGTGCCAGCAGCTGGGAGGGTTACGCAAGCACAGATACGCAGTATTTT
CASSWEGYASTDTQYF
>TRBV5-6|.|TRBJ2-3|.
TGTGCCAGCAGCTCCAAGGGACTTCTCACAGATACGCAGTATTTT
CASSSKGLLTDTQYF
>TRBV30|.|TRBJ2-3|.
TGTGCCTGGAGTGTACAGGCCCATACGCAGTATTTT
CAWSVQAHTQYF